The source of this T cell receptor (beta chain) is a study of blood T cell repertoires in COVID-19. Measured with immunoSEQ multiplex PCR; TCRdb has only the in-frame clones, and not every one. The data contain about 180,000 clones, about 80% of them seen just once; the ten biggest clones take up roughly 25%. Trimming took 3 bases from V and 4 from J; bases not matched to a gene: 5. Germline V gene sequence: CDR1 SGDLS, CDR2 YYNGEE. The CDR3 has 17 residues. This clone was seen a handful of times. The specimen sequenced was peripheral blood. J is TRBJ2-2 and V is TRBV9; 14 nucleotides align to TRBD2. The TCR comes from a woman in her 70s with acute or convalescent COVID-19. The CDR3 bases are TGTGCCAGCAGCGGGGGACTAGCGGGAGAAGGCACCGGGGAGCTGTTTTTT. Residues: CASSGGLAGEGTGELFF.